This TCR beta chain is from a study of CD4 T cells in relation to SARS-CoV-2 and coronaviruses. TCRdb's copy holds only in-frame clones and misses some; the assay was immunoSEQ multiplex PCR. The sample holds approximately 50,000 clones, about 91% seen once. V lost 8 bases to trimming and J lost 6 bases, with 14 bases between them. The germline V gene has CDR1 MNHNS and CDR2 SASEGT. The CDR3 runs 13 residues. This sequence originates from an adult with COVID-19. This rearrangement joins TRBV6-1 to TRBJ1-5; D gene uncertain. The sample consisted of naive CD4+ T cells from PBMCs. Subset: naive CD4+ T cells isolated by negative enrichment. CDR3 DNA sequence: TGTGCCAGCGTCGGGGTTACGGCTCAGCCCCAGCATTTT. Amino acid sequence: CASVGVTAQPQHF.